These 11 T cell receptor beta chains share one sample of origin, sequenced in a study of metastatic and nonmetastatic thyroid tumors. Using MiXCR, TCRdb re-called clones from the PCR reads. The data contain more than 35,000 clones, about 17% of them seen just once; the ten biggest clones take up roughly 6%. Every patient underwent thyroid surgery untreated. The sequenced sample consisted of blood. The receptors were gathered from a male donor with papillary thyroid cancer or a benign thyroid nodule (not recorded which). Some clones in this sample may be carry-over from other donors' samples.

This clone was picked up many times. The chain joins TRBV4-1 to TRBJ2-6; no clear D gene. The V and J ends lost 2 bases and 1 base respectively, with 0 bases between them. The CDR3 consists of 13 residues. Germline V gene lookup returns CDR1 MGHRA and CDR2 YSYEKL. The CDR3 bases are TGCGCCAGCAGCCAATCTGGGGCCAACGTCCTGACTTTC. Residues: CASSQSGANVLTF.

This chain's CDR3 is CASSPGTGVQEKLFF. CDR3 DNA: TGTGCCAGCAGTCCGGGGACAGGGGTACAAGAAAAACTGTTTTTT. The chain joins TRBV5-6 to TRBJ1-4; TRBD1 agrees at 10 bases. V lost 5 bases and J lost 8; bases outside the gene matches: 9. Germline V CDR1 and CDR2: SGHDT, YYEEEE. There are 15 residues in the CDR3.

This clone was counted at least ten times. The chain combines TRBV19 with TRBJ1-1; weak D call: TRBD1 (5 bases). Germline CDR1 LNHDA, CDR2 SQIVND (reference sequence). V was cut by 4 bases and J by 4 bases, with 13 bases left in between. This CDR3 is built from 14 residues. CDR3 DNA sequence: TGTGCCAGTAGTAATTTGGGGGGTAGCACTGAAGCTTTCTTT. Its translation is CASSNLGGSTEAFF.

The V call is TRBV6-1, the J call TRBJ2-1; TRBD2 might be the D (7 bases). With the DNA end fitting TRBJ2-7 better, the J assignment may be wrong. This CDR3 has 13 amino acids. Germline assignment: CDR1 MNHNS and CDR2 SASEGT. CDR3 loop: CASRGTGSGTQYF. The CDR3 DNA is TGTGCCAGCAGGGGGACTGGGAGCGGGACACAGTACTTC.

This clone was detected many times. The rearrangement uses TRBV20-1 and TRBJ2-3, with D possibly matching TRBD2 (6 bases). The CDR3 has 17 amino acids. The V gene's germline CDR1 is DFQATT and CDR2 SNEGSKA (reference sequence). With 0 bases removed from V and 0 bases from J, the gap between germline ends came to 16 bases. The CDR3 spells CSARDSWLAKSTDTQYF. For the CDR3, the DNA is TGCAGTGCTAGAGATTCGTGGCTAGCGAAAAGCACAGATACGCAGTATTTT.

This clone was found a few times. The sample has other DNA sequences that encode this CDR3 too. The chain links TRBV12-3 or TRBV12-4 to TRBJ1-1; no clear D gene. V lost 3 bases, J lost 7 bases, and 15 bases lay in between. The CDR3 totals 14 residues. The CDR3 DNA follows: TGTGCCAGCAGTTTGGCCGAGGGCGGAGATGAAGCTTTCTTT. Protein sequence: CASSLAEGGDEAFF.

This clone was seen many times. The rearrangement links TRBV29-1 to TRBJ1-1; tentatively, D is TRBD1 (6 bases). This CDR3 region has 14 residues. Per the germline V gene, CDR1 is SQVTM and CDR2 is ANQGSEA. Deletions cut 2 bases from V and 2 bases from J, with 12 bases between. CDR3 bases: TGCAGCGTTGAACTGTACAGGGTTAACACTGAAGCTTTCTTT. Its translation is CSVELYRVNTEAFF. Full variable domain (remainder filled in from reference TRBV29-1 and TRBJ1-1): SAVISQKPSRDICQRGTSLTIQCQVDSQVTMMFWYRQQPGQSLTLIATANQGSEATYESGFVIDKFPISRPNLTFSTLTVSNMSPEDSSIYLCSVELYRVNTEAFFGQGTRLTVV.

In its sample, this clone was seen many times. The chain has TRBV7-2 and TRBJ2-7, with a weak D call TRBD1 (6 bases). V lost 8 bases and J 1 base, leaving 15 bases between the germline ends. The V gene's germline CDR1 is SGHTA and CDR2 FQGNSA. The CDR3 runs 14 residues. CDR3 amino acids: CASARTQGSYEQYF. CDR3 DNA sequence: TGTGCCAGCGCTCGCACCCAGGGGTCCTACGAGCAGTACTTC.

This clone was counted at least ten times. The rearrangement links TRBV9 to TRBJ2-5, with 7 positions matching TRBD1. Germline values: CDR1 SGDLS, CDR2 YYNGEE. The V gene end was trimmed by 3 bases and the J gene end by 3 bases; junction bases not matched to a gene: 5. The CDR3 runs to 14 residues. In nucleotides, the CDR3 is TGTGCCAGCAGCGACGGACAGGCGAAAGAGACCCAGTACTTC. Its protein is CASSDGQAKETQYF.

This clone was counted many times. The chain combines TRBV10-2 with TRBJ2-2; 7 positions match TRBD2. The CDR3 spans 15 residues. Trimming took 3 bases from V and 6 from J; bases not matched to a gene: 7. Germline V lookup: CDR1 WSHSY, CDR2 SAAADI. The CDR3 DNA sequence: TGCGCCAGCAGTGACTCCGGACTAGTGTCCGGGGAGCTGTTTTTT. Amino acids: CASSDSGLVSGELFF.

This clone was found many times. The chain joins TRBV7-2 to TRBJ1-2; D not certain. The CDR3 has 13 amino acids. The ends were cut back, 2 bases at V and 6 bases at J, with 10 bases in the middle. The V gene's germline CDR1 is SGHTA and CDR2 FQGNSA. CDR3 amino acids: CASSLFTVHGYTF. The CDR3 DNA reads TGTGCCAGCAGCTTATTTACAGTCCATGGCTACACCTTC.